This T cell receptor (beta chain) was retrieved from a study of human T cells and chemical hapten exposure. Turning to the study itself: Small discrepancies in pooled library volume mainly accounted for the varying TCR yields per sample.

Germline V gene sequence: CDR1 LNHNV, CDR2 YYDKDF (reference sequence). The CDR3 length is 12 residues. V lost 0 bases and J 4 bases, leaving 2 bases between the germline ends. Whole blood that had not been fractionated was the source of extracted total RNA. A word on this clonotype: Antigen: not known.

Individual cDNA molecules received unique molecular identifiers in the library. Source study methods: The median was roughly 100,000 TCRs per sample, ranging roughly 20,000 to 750,000. TCRdb itself ran the 5' RACE reads through MiXCR, one entry per CDR3 protein. The authors' filters were not applied to this entry. The data hold more than 75,000 distinct CDR3 sequences, with less than 20% observed a single time. General study results and limits: Following DPC sensitization, TCRs present above 1 in 1000 frequency showed no change.

This chain uses TRBV15 with TRBJ2-3; D call uncertain. The source of this sequence is a female donor in good health. The CDR3 protein is CATSRDADTQYF. The CDR3, as DNA: TGTGCCACCAGCAGAGATGCAGATACGCAGTATTTT.